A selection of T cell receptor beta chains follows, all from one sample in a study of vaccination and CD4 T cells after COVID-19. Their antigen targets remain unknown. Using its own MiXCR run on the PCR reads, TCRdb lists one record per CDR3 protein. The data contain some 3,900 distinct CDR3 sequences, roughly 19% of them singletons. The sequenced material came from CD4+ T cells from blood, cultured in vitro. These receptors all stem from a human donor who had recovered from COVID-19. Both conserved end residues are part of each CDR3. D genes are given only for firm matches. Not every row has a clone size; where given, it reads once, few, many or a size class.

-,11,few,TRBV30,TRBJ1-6,CAWRRDSPLHF,TGTGCCTGGAGGAGGGATTCACCCCTCCACTTT
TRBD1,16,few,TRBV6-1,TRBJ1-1,CASSPNRGGLHTEAFF,TGTGCCAGCAGCCCAAACAGGGGGGGCCTGCACACTGAAGCTTTCTTT
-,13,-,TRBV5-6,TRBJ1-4,CASSLAEVKKLFF,TGTGCCAGCAGCTTGGCTGAGGTTAAAAAACTGTTTTTT
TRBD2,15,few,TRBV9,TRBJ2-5,CASSTLAGAQETQYF,TGTGCCAGCAGCACACTAGCGGGGGCCCAAGAGACCCAGTACTTC
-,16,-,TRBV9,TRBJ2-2,CASSPRERPDTGELFF,TGTGCCAGCAGCCCTAGGGAGAGACCCGACACCGGGGAGCTGTTTTTT
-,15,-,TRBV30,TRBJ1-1,CAWSLQGAPNTEAFF,TGTGCCTGGAGTCTACAGGGAGCCCCGAACACTGAAGCTTTCTTT
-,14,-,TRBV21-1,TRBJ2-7,CASLPGGQVYEQYF,TGTGCCAGCCTCCCCGGAGGGCAGGTCTACGAGCAGTACTTC
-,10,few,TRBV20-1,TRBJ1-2,CSVKEGGYTF,TGCAGTGTCAAGGAGGGGGGCTACACCTTC
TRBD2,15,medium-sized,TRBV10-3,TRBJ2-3,CAISSRTSSTDTQYF,TGTGCCATCAGTTCTCGGACTAGCAGCACAGATACGCAGTATTTT
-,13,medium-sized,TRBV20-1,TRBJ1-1,CSALQGVNTEAFF,TGCAGTGCTCTACAGGGCGTGAACACTGAAGCTTTCTTT
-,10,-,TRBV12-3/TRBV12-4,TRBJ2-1,CASSVREQFF,TGTGCCAGCAGCGTACGCGAGCAGTTCTTC
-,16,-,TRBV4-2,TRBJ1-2,CASSQIAGLASVGYTF,TGTGCCAGCAGCCAAATAGCAGGGCTTGCCTCCGTTGGCTACACCTTC
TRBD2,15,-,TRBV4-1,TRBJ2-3,CASSQDLAVTDTQYF,TGCGCCAGCAGCCAAGACCTAGCGGTGACAGATACGCAGTATTTT
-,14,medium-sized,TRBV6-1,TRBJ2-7,CASIWTPGAGEQYF,TGTGCCAGCATTTGGACTCCAGGGGCGGGCGAGCAGTACTTC
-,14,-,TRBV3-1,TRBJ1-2,CASSQGGSNYGYTF,TGTGCCAGCAGCCAAGGTGGCAGTAACTATGGCTACACCTTC
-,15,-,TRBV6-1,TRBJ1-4,CASAARQGFNEKLFF,TGTGCCAGCGCAGCTCGTCAGGGATTTAATGAAAAACTGTTTTTT
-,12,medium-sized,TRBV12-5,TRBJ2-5,CASGRAWQTQYF,TGTGCTAGTGGCAGGGCCTGGCAGACCCAGTACTTC